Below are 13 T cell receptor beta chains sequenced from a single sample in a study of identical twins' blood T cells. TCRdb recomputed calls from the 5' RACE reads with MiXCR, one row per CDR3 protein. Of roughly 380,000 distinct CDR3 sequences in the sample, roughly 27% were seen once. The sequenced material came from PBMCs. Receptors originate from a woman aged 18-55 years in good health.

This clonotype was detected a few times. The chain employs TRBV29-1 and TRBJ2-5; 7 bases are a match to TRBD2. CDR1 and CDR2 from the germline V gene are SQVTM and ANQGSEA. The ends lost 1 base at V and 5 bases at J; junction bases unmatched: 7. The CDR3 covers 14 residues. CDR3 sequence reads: CSVEVPSGTETQYF. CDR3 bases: TGCAGCGTTGAAGTTCCTAGCGGCACGGAGACCCAGTACTTC.

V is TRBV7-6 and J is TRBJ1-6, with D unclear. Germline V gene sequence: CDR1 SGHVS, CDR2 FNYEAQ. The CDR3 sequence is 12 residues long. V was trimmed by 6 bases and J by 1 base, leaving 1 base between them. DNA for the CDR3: TGTGCCAGCAGGTCCTATAATTCACCCCTCCACTTT. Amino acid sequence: CASRSYNSPLHF.

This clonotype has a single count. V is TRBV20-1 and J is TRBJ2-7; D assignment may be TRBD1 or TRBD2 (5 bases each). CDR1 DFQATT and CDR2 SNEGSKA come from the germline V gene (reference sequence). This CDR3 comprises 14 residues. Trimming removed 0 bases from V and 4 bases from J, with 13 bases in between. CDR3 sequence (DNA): TGCAGTGCTAGAGATCAAGGGACCACTTACGAGCAGTACTTC. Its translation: CSARDQGTTYEQYF.

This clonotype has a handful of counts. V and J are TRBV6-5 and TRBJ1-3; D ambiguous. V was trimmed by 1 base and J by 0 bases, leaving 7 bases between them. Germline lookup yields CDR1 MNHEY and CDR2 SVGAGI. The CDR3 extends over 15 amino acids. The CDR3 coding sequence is TGTGCCAGCAGTTACTTCCTATCCTCTGGAAACACCATATATTTT. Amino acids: CASSYFLSSGNTIYF.

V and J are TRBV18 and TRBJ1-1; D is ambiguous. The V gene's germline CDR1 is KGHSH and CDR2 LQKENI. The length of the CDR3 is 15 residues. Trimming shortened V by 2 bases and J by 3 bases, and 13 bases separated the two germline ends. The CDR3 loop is CASSPSRYGDTEAFF. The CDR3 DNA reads TGTGCCAGCTCACCAAGTCGGTACGGGGACACTGAAGCTTTCTTT.

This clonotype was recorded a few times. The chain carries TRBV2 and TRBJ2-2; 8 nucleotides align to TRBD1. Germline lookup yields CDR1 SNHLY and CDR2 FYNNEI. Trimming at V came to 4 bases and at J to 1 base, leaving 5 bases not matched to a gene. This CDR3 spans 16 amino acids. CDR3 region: CASSAKDRENTGELFF. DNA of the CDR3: TGTGCCAGCAGTGCTAAGGACAGGGAGAACACCGGGGAGCTGTTTTTT.

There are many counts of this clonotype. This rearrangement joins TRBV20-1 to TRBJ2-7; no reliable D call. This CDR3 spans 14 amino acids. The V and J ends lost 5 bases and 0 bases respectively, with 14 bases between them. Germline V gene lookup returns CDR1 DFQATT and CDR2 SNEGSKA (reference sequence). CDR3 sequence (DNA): TGCAGTGCTCTAACTCCAGATAGCTCCTACGAGCAGTACTTC. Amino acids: CSALTPDSSYEQYF.

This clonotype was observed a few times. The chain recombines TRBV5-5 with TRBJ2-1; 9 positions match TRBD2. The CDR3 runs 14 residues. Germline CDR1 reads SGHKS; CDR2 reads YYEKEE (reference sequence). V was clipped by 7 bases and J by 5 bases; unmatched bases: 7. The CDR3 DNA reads TGTGCCAGCGGCCGGACTAGCGACCACAATGAGCAGTTCTTC. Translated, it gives CASGRTSDHNEQFF.

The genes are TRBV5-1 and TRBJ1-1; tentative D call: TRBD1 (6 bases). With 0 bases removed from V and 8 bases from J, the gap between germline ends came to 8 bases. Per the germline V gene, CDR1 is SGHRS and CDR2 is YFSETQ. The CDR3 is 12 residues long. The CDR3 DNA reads TGCGCCAGCAGCTTGGCAGGGGAAGAAGCTTTCTTT. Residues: CASSLAGEEAFF. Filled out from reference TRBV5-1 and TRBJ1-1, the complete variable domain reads KAGVTQTPRYLIKTRGQQVTLSCSPISGHRSVSWYQQTPGQGLQFLFEYFSETQRNKGNFPGRFSGRQFSNSRSEMNVSTLELGDSALYLCASSLAGEEAFFGQGTRLTVV.

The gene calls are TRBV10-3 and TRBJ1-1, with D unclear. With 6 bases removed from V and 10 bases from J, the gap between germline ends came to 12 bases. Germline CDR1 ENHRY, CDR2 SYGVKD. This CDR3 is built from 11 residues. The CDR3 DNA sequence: TGTGCCATCAGCGCCGAGGCTGTAGCTTTCTTT. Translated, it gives CAISAEAVAFF.

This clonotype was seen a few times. In DNA form, the CDR3 reads TGTGCCAGCAGCCAAGGATCGGCTGGACCAAAAGAAGCTTTCTTT. Its protein is CASSQGSAGPKEAFF. This chain joins TRBV3-1 and TRBJ1-1; D unresolved. The germline gives CDR1 LGHDT, CDR2 YNNKEL (reference sequence). This CDR3 has 15 residues. The V gene lost 1 base and the J gene lost 8 bases, with 17 bases spanning the gap.

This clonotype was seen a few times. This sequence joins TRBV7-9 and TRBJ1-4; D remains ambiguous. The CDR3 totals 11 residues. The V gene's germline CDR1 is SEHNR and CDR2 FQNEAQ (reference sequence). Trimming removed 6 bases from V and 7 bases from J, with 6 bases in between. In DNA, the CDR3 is TGTGCCAGCAGTTCTGGTGAAAAACTGTTTTTT. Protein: CASSSGEKLFF.

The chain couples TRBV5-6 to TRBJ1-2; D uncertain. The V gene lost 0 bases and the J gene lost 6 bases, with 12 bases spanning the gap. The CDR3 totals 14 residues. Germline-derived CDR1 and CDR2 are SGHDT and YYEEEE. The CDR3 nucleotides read TGTGCCAGCAGCTTGGCCACCAACTCGAATGGCTACACCTTC. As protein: CASSLATNSNGYTF. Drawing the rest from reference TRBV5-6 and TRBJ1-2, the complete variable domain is DAGVTQSPTHLIKTRGQQVTLRCSPKSGHDTVSWYQQALGQGPQFIFQYYEEEERQRGNFPDRFSGHQFPNYSSELNVNALLLGDSALYLCASSLATNSNGYTFGSGTRLTVV.